This TCR beta chain was retrieved from a study of T-cell reconstitution after alpha-beta-depleted transplantation in children. This clonotype was detected many times. Its specificity is unknown. The study, taken as a whole, reports: It was surviving recipient T cells and thymic progenitors that gave some patients high TCRbeta diversity at day 60. T-cell counts and diversity at one year post-transplant came mainly from newly produced T cells.

Looked up from germline, CDR1 is DFQATT and CDR2 is SNEGSKA (reference sequence). This CDR3 has 13 residues. V was clipped by 3 bases and J by 1 base, with 9 bases between them. Preparation of the TCRbeta library used unique molecular identifiers. TCRdb analysed the PCR reads with MiXCR anew, one entry per CDR3 protein. The table has approximately 210,000 distinct CDR3 sequences, roughly 18% seen once. Material: PBMCs, mostly from graft donor cells, obtained 360 days after TCRalphabeta/CD19-depleted stem cell transplant. The chain employs TRBV20-1 and TRBJ2-5; unclear D gene. This receptor was obtained from a male patient aged 2-15 years who had a stem cell transplant for acute lymphoblastic leukemia, so the T cells may come from the graft donor. The CDR3 here is CSASLTVQETQYF. The CDR3 nucleotides are TGCAGTGCTAGTTTGACCGTCCAAGAGACCCAGTACTTC.